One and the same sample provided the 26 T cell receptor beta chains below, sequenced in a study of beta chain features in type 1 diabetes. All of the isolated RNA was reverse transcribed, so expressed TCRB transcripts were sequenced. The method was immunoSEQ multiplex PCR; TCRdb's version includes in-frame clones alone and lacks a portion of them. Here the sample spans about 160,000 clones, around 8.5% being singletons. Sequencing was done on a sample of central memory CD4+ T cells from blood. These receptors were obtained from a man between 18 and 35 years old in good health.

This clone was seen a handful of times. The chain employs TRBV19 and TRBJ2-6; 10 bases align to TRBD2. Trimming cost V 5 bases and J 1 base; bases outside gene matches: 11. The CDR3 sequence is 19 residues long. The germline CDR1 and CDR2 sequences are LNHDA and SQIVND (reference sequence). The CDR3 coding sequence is TGTGCCAGTAGTTTGGCTCTAGCGGGAGATGTTTCTGGGGCCAACGTCCTGACTTTC. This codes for CASSLALAGDVSGANVLTF.

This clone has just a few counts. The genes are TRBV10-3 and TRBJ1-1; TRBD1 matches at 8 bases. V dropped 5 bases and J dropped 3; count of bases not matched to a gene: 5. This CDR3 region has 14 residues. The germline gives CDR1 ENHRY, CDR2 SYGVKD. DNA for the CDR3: TGTGCCATCAGTCCCACAGGGGGGGACACTGAAGCTTTCTTT. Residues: CAISPTGGDTEAFF.

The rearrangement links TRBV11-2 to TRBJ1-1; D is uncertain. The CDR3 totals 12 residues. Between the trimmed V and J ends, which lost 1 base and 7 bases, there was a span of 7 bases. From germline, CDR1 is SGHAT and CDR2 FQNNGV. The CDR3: CASSLVTGEAFF. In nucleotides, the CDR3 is TGTGCCAGCAGCTTAGTCACCGGTGAAGCTTTCTTT.

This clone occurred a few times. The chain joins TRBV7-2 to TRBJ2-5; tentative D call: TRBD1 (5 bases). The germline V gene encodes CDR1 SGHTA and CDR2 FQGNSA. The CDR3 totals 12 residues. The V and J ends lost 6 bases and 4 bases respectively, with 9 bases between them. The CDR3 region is CASRQDGETQYF. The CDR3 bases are TGTGCCAGCAGACAGGACGGAGAGACCCAGTACTTC.

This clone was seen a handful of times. CDR3 residues: CASRATGGTQETQYF. The CDR3 nucleotides read TGTGCCAGCAGGGCGACCGGGGGGACCCAAGAGACCCAGTACTTC. The chain joins TRBV28 to TRBJ2-5; 7 bases align to TRBD2. The CDR3 has 15 amino acids. With V trimmed by 6 bases and J by 1 base, 8 bases remained unmatched. Germline lookup yields CDR1 MDHEN and CDR2 SYDVKM.

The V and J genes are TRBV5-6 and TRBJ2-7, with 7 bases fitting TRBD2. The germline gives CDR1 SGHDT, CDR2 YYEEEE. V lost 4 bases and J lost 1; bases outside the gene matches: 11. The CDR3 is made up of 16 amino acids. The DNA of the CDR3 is TGTGCCAGCAGCCCGGGGGGAGCGGGGCGTTCCTACGAGCAGTACTTC. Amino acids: CASSPGGAGRSYEQYF. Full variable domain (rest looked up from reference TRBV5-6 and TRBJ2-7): DAGVTQSPTHLIKTRGQQVTLRCSPKSGHDTVSWYQQALGQGPQFIFQYYEEEERQRGNFPDRFSGHQFPNYSSELNVNALLLGDSALYLCASSPGGAGRSYEQYFGPGTRLTVT.

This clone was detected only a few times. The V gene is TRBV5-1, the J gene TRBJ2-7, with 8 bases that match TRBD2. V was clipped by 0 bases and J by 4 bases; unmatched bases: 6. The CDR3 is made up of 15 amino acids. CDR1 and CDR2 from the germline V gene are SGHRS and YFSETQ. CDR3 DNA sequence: TGCGCCAGCAGCTTGGGCATAGCGGGGACTTACGAGCAGTACTTC. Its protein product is CASSLGIAGTYEQYF.

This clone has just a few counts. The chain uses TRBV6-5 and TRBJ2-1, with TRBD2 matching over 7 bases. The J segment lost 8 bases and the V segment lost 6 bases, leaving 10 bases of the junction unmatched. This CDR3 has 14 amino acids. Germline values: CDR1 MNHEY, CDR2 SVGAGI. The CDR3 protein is CASSLAGRDDEQFF. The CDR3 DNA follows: TGTGCCAGCAGCTTAGCGGGTCGGGACGATGAGCAGTTCTTC.

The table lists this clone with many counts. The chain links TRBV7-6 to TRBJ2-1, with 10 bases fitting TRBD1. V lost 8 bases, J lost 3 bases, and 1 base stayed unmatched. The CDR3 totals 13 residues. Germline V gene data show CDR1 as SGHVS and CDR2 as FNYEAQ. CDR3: CASRDRGYNEQFF. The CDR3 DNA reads TGTGCCAGCCGGGACAGGGGCTACAATGAGCAGTTCTTC.

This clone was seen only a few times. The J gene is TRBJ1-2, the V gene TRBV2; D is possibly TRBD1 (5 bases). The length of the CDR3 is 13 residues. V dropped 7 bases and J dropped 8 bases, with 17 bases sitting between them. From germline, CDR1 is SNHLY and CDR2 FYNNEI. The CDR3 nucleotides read TGTGCCAGCAACCGGGGGGACGTCAGGGGCTACACCTTC. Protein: CASNRGDVRGYTF.

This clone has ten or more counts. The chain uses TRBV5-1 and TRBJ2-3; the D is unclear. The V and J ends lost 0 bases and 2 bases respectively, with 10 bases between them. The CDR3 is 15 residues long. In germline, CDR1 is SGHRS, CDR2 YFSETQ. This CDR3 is CASSLALRHTDTQYF. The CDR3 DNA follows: TGCGCCAGCAGCTTGGCCCTAAGACACACAGATACGCAGTATTTT.

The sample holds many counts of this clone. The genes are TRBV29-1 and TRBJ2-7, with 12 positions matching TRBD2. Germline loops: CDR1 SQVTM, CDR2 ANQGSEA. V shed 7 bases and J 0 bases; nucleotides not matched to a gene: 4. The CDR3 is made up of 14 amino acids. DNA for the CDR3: TGCAGCGCCCTGACTAGCGGGAGCTCCTACGAGCAGTACTTC. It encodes CSALTSGSSYEQYF.

As DNA, the CDR3 is TGTGCCAGCAGCTTTCCTAGCGGGGAGAGCACAGATACGCAGTATTTT. It specifies CASSFPSGESTDTQYF. The chain joins TRBV5-6 to TRBJ2-3, with 9 bases matching TRBD2. This CDR3 region has 16 residues. Unmatched junction bases numbered 4, after V lost 2 bases and J lost 0 bases. Germline loops: CDR1 SGHDT, CDR2 YYEEEE.

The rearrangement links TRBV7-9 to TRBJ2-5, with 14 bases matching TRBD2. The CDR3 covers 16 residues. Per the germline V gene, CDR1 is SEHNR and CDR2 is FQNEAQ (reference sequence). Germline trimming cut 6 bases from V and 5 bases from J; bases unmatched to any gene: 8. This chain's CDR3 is CASSPGTSGGWETQYF. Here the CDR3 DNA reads TGTGCCAGCAGTCCGGGGACTAGCGGGGGATGGGAGACCCAGTACTTC. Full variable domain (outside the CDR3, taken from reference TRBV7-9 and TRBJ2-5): DTGVSQNPRHKITKRGQNVTFRCDPISEHNRLYWYRQTLGQGPEFLTYFQNEAQLEKSRLLSDRFSAERPKGSFSTLEIQRTEQGDSAMYLCASSPGTSGGWETQYFGPGTRLLVL.

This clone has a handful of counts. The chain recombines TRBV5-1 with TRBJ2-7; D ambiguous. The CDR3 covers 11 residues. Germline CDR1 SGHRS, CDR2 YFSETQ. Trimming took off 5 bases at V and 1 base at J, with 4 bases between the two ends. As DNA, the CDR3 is TGCGCCAGCAGAACTTCCTACGAGCAGTACTTC. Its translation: CASRTSYEQYF.

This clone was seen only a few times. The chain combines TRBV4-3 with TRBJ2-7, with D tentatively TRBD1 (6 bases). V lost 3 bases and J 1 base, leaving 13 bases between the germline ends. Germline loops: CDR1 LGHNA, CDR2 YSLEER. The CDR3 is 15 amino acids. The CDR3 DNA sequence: TGCGCCAGCAGCCACATTACAGGGAAGTCCTACGAGCAGTACTTC. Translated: CASSHITGKSYEQYF.

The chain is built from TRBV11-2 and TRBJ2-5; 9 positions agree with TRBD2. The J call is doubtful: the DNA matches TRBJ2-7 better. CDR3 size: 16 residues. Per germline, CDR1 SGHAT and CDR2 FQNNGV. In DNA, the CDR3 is TGTGCCAGCAGCTACCCGATAGCGGGAGCCTCCTACGAGCAGTACTTC. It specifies CASSYPIAGASYEQYF.

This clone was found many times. The CDR3 spells CASSLTGGEGNTIYF. DNA for the CDR3: TGTGCCAGCAGTTTGACAGGGGGAGAAGGAAACACCATATATTTT. V is TRBV6-5 and J is TRBJ1-3; 9 nucleotides line up with TRBD1. The CDR3 is made up of 15 amino acids. Germline CDR1 is MNHEY and CDR2 is SVGAGI. V gave up 4 bases and J gave up 4 bases; unmatched junction bases: 5.

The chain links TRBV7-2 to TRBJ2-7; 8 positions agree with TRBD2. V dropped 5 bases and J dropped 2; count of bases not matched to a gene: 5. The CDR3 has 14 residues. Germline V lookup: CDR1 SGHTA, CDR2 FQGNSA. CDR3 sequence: CASSKGLVTYEQYF. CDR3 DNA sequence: TGTGCCAGCAGCAAGGGACTAGTTACCTACGAGCAGTACTTC.

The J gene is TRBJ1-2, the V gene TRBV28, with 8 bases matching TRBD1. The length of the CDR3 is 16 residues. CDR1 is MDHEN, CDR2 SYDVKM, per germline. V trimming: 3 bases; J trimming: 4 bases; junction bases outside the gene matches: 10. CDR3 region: CASSFMIGQGSYGYTF. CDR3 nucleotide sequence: TGTGCCAGCAGTTTCATGATAGGACAGGGATCCTATGGCTACACCTTC.

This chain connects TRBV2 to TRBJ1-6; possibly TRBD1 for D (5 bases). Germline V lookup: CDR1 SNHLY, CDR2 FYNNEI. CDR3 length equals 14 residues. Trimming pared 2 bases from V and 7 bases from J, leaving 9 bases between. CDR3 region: CASSERQGNSPLHF. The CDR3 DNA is TGTGCCAGCAGTGAACGGCAGGGCAATTCACCCCTCCACTTT.

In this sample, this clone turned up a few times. CDR3 coding DNA: TGTGCCAGCAGCCAAGAGGGGGGGGCAGGGCAGCCCCAGCATTTT. The encoded protein is CASSQEGGAGQPQHF. The gene calls are TRBV4-2 and TRBJ1-5; a possible D gene is TRBD1 (6 bases). The CDR3 runs 15 residues. V lost 0 bases and J 7 bases, leaving 13 bases between the germline ends. Germline V gene data show CDR1 as LGHNA and CDR2 as YNFKEQ.

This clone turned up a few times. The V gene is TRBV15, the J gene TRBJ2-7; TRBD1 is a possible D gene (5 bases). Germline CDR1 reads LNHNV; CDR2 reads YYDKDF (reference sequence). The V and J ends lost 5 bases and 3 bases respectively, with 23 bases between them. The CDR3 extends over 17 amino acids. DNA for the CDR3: TGTGCCACCAGCGCCCGAGGTACAGGCACCCCTTACTACGAGCAGTACTTC. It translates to CATSARGTGTPYYEQYF.

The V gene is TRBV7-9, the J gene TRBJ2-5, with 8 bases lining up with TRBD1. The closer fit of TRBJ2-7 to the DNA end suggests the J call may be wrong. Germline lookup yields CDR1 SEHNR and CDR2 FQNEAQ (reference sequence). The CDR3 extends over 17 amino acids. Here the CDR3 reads CASSEYGQGRSSYEQYF. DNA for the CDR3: TGTGCCAGCAGCGAATATGGACAGGGAAGAAGCTCCTACGAGCAGTACTTC.

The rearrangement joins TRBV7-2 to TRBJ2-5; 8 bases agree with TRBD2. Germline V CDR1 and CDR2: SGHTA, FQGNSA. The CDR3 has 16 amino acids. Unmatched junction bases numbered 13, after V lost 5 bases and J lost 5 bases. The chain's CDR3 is CASSTREGSAGETQYF. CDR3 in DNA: TGTGCCAGCAGCACACGGGAGGGATCAGCGGGCGAGACCCAGTACTTC.

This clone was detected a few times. The CDR3 here is CASRGTGDQPQHF. CDR3 coding DNA: TGTGCCAGTCGGGGGACAGGGGATCAGCCCCAGCATTTT. The chain couples TRBV27 to TRBJ1-5; 10 nucleotides agree with TRBD1. V trimming: 9 bases; J trimming: 5 bases; junction bases outside the gene matches: 4. This CDR3 contains 13 residues. Germline V gene data show CDR1 as MNHEY and CDR2 as SMNVEV (reference sequence).